Sequencing of this TCR beta chain was carried out in a study of blood T cell repertoires in COVID-19. Study information: Samples representing acute and convalescent COVID-19 were sourced from the United States, Italy and Spain. From T cells, B-cell-depleted T cells, or PBMCs came the material, which was cDNA or gDNA.

Per the authors' pipeline: Quantification of nucleated cells was approximated via reference gene primer amplification. Profiled with immunoSEQ multiplex PCR; TCRdb holds only in-frame clones, not every one. Clone size and the V and J calls come from that table; the DNA yielded D and trimming. The table shows about 240,000 clones, with around 87% occurring only once. There are 15 residues in the CDR3. Germline CDR1 and CDR2: MNHEY and SVGAGI. The V gene end was trimmed by 2 bases and the J gene end by 10 bases; junction bases not matched to a gene: 7. This rearrangement joins TRBV6-5 to TRBJ2-1, with 11 bases that match TRBD1. Input material: PBMCs or T cells enriched from blood (not recorded which). The sequence derives from a woman in her thirties or forties with acute COVID-19. For the CDR3, the DNA is TGTGCCAGCAGTTACACCGGGACAGGGGGGCGAGAGCAGTTCTTC. Residues: CASSYTGTGGREQFF.